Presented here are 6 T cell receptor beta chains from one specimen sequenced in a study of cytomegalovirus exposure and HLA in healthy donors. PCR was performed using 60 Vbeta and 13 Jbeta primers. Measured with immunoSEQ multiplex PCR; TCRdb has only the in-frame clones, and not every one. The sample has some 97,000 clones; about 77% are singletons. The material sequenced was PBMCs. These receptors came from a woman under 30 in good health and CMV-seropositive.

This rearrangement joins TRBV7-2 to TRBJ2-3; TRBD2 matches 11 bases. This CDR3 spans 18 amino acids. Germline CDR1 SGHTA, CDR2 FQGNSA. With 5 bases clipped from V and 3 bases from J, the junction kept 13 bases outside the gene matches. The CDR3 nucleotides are TGTGCCAGCAGCCCAGGTATAACTAGCGGGAGTGAAACAGATACGCAGTATTTT. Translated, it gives CASSPGITSGSETDTQYF. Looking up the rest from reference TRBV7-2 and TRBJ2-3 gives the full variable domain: GAGVSQSPSNKVTEKGKDVELRCDPISGHTALYWYRQSLGQGLEFLIYFQGNSAPDKSGLPSDRFSAERTGGSVSTLTIQRTQQEDSAVYLCASSPGITSGSETDTQYFGPGTRLTVL.

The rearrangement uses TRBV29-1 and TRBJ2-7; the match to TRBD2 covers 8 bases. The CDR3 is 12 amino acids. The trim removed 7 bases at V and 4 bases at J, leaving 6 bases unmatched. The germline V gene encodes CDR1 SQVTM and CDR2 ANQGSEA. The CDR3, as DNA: TGCAGCGCCAGCCGGGGGGGGTACGAGCAGTACTTC. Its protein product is CSASRGGYEQYF.

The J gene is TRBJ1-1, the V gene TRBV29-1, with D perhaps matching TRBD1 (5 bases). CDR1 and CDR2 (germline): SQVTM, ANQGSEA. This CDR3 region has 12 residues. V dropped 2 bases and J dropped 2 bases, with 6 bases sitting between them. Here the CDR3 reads CSVEQGNTEAFF. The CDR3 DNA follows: TGCAGCGTTGAACAGGGCAACACTGAAGCTTTCTTT.

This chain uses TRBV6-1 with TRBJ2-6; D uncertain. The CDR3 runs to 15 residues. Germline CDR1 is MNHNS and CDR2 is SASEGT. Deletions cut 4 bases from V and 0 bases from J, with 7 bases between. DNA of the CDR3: TGTGCCAGCAGTGCCGGGTTCTCTGGGGCCAACGTCCTGACTTTC. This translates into CASSAGFSGANVLTF.

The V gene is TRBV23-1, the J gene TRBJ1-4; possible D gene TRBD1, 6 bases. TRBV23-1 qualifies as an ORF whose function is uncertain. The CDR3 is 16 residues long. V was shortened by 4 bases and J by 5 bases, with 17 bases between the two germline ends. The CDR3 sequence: CASSPKRRTENEKLFF. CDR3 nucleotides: TGCGCCAGCAGTCCGAAGAGAAGGACAGAAAATGAAAAACTGTTTTTT.

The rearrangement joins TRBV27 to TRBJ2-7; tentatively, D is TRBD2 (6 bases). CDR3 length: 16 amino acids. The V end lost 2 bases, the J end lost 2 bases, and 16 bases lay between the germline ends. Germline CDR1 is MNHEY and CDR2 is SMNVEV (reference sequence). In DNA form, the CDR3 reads TGTGCCAGCAGTTTAGTGGCCGGGACTGGCACCTACGAGCAGTACTTC. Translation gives CASSLVAGTGTYEQYF.